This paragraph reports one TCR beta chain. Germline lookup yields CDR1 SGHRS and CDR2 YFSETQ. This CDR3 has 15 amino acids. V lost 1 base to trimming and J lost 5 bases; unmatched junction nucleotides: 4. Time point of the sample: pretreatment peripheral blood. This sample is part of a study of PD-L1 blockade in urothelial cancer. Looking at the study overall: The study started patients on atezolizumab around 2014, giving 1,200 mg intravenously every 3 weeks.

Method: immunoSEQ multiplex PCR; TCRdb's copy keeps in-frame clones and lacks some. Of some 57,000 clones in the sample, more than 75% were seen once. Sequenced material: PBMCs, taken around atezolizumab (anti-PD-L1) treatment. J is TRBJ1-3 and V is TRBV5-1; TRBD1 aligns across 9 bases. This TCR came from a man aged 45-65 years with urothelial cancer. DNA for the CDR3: TGCGCCAGCAGCTTGACTACAGGGGGCCGAAACACCATATATTTT. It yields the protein CASSLTTGGRNTIYF.